Listed below are T cell receptor beta chains from one sample, sequenced in a study of blood T cells in healthy people across ages. TCRdb passed the 5' RACE reads through MiXCR, listing each CDR3 protein once. The sample records around 1,700,000 distinct CDR3 sequences, roughly 27% being singletons. The sequenced sample was blood. These receptors all come from a woman aged 25-40 years in good health. CDR3s leave out the opening cysteine and the closing phenylalanine or tryptophan. Some rows have no size entry. The others give once, few or many, or a class for an expanded clone.

few	TRBV11-1	TRBJ2-7	ASSLKLLRDVSYEQY
many	TRBV20-1	TRBJ2-5	SARESQGQETQY
.	TRBV6-1	TRBJ2-7	ASSGGTVYEQY
.	TRBV9	TRBJ2-1	ASSVDSRNEQF
.	TRBV5-1	TRBJ2-1	ASSLPPSGGADEQF
few	TRBV6-1	TRBJ1-2	ASSEDRVDGYT
many	TRBV9	TRBJ2-1	ASSLTDDEQF
few	TRBV30	TRBJ2-3	AWSVPGSDTQY
many	TRBV29-1	TRBJ2-1	SVGTGSYNEQF
once	TRBV20-1	TRBJ2-1	SAPIASQETQF
.	TRBV29-1	TRBJ2-1	SVEEGTSGGLGQF
.	TRBV7-9	TRBJ2-3	ACSLGLAGGTDTQY
many	TRBV20-1	TRBJ2-5	SAPDTRGETQY
few	TRBV28	TRBJ2-1	ASSPDSTDLGGF
.	TRBV20-1	TRBJ2-3	SATGLVLLTDTQY
many	TRBV29-1	TRBJ2-1	SALAGSYNEQF
few	TRBV6-2/TRBV6-3	.	ASRLAGGGNSYNEQY
.	TRBV6-5	TRBJ2-1	ASGDRFSYNEQF
few	TRBV7-3	TRBJ2-5	ASSLTGTPGEETQY
.	TRBV6-6	TRBJ1-2	ASKAGEGGYT
.	TRBV12-3/TRBV12-4	TRBJ2-2	ASSKTSGATGELF
.	TRBV24-1	TRBJ2-1	ATRGDSHNEQF
.	TRBV7-3	TRBJ2-1	ASSPAGAGYNEQF
many	TRBV28	TRBJ2-7	ASSLAGDLYEQY
.	TRBV7-2	TRBJ2-7	ASSSEGVTAYEQY
few	TRBV24-1	TRBJ1-2	ATSKDGPYGYT
.	TRBV29-1	TRBJ1-1	SVEDVGRTNTEAF
.	TRBV2	TRBJ1-3	ASERGTGANTIY
.	TRBV25-1	TRBJ2-4	ASSDRPSYNEQY